The present entry profiles one TCR beta chain with its context. In the original analysis: Quantification of nucleated cells was approximated via reference gene primer amplification. TCRdb keeps only in-frame clones here, not all; method: immunoSEQ multiplex PCR. V, J and clone size derive from that table, while D and trimming were established from the DNA sequence. This sample has some 250,000 clones, with about 90% found just once. V gave up 0 bases and J gave up 0 bases, with 18 bases separating them. The germline gives CDR1 LNHDA, CDR2 SQIVND (reference sequence). This CDR3 is built from 18 residues. This sample was taken from a study of blood T cell repertoires in COVID-19.

The receptor's source is a human donor in a cohort exposed to, infected with or recovered from COVID-19 (not recorded which). The donor label of this sample is uncertain. The chain combines TRBV19 with TRBJ2-7; tentative D call: TRBD1 (5 bases). The sample was PBMCs or T cells enriched from blood (not recorded which). The CDR3 protein is CASSIDLSKGILSYEQYF. CDR3 nucleotide sequence: TGTGCCAGTAGTATAGATCTTAGTAAGGGGATCCTCTCCTACGAGCAGTACTTC.